The present TCR beta chain was sequenced within a study of cytomegalovirus exposure and HLA in healthy donors. Study in general: Researchers previously reported finding 90 million to 120 million unique TCR beta sequences from roughly 170 million T cells.

A note on this clone: As yet, its antigen is unknown.

Findings and limits, study-wide: Later analysis revealed greater clonal expansion in HLA-associated TCR beta chains than in equally common others. The authors reported that TCR beta sequences could predict HLA-A and HLA-B alleles. These predictions were accurate for most subjects in the first cohort. Cytomegalovirus-associated TCR beta chains were listed, numbering approximately 150.

With 60 Vbeta and 13 Jbeta primers, the PCR was carried out. TCRdb's table, derived via immunoSEQ multiplex PCR, lists solely in-frame clones and lacks some. The sample consists of 55,000 to 70,000 clones, roughly 90% of them appearing once. Trimming at V came to 0 bases and at J to 2 bases, leaving 0 bases not matched to a gene. In germline, CDR1 is LGHNA, CDR2 YNFKEQ. CDR3 length: 15 amino acids. The source is a woman aged 25 to 39 in good health and CMV-seronegative. The rearrangement links TRBV4-2 to TRBJ2-5; TRBD2 agrees at 10 bases. The specimen was PBMCs. CDR3 amino acids: CASSQEAGGQETQYF. CDR3 coding DNA: TGTGCCAGCAGCCAAGAAGCGGGAGGGCAAGAGACCCAGTACTTC.